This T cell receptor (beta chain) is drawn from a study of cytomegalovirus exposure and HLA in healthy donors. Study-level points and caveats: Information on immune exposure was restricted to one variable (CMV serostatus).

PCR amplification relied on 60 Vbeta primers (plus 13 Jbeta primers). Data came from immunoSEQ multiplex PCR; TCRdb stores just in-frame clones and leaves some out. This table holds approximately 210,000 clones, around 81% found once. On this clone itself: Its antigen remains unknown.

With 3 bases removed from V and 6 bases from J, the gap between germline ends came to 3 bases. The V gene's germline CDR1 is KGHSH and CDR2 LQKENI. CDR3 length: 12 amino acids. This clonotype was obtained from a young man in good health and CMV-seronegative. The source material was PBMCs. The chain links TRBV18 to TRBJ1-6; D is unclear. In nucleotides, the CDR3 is TGTGCCAGCTCACCTCGTAATTCACCCCTCCACTTT. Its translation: CASSPRNSPLHF.